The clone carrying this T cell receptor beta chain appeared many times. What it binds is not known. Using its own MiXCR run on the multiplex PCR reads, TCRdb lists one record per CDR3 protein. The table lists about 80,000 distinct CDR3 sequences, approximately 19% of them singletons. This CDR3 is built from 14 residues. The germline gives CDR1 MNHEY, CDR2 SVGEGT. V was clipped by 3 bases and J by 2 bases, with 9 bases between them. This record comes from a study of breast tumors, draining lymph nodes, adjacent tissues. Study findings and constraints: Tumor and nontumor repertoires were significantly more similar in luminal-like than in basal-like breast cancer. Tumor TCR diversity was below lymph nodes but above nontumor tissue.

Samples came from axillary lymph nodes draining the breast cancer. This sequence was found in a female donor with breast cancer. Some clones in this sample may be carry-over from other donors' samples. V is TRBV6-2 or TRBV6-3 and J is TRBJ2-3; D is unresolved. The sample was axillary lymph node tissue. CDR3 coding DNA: TGTGCCAGCAGTTATATAGGACCCACAGATACGCAGTATTTT. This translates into CASSYIGPTDTQYF.